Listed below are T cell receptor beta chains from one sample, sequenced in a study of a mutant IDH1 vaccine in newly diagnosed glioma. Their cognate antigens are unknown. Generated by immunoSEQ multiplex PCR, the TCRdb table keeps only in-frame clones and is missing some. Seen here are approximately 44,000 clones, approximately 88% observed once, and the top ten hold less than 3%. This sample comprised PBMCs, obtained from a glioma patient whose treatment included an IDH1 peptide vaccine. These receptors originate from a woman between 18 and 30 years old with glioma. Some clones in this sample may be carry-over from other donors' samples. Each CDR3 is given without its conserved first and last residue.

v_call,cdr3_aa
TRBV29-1,SGRETANTEAF
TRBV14,ASSRELAGRGYT
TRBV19,ASSKGGKSQY
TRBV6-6,ASRYTLEAF
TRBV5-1,ASSLTTGNYGYT
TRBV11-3,ASSLVGRLGGAYEQY
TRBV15,ATHESFSGTGELF
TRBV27,ASSRGLSNEQF
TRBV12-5,ASGLSPDGGSYEQY
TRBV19,ASRIQGGNSPLH
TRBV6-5,ASRDRGSYNSPLH
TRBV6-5,ASSLPGHETEAF
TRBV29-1,SGVGLAGPDEQF
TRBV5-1,ASSGGNGYT
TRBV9,ASSPSGGGRYNEQF
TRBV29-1,SVRGNVQETQY
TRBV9,ASSRDGSNSPLH
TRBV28,ASSGAVGEQY
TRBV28,ASKVGGSGANVLT
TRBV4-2,ASSRQGQGDEQF
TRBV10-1,ASSPVAGSRDTQY
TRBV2,ASTYLRRGETQY
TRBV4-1,ASSQFPLAETQY
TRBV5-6,ASSLAGGAGRGEQY
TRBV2,ARQGAPSGNTIY
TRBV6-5,ASSLEGATNEKLF
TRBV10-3,ATSSPGGGYT
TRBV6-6,ASSYLEVTGELF
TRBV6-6,ASTSPSGYHTGELF
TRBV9,ASSALKSSSSYNEQF
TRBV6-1,ASSEPGSNQPQH
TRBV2,ASSEALGGNEQF
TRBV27,ASSLAGSNQPQH
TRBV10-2,ASSESGLGYNEQF
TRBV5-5,ASSLVTSYNEQF
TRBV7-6,ASSLLTGGDTEAF
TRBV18,ASSLSTGQNQPQH
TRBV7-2,ASSPRGTQY
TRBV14,ASSQGGREAEAF
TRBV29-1,SALNANYGYT
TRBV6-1,ASATGTVSNQPQH
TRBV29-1,SVGNHYEQY
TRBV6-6,ASSPEGTGGYEQY